The 5 T cell receptor beta chains listed next were all sequenced from one sample in a study of blood T cell repertoires in COVID-19. TCRdb keeps only in-frame clones here, not all; method: immunoSEQ multiplex PCR. Among fewer than 400,000 clones listed, about 83% were seen once. Sequencing used peripheral blood. Receptors originate from a man aged 25 to 40 with active or convalescent COVID-19.

This sequence joins TRBV2 and TRBJ2-7; D remains ambiguous. In germline, CDR1 is SNHLY, CDR2 FYNNEI. This CDR3 is built from 11 residues. With 4 bases removed from V and 3 bases from J, the gap between germline ends came to 4 bases. Here the CDR3 reads CASSAYYEQYF. CDR3 coding DNA: TGTGCCAGCAGTGCGTACTACGAGCAGTACTTC.

This clone has only a few counts. The V gene is TRBV7-3, the J gene TRBJ2-1; 8 nucleotides match TRBD2. Germline-derived CDR1 and CDR2 are SGHTA and FQGTGA. Trimming removed 5 bases from V and 5 bases from J; junction bases left unmatched: 11. The CDR3 is 16 amino acids. The CDR3 is CASSPHTGRADNEQFF. CDR3 DNA: TGTGCCAGCAGCCCGCATACCGGGAGGGCGGACAATGAGCAGTTCTTC.

V is TRBV9 and J is TRBJ2-7, with D unclear. With 0 bases removed from V and 0 bases from J, the gap between germline ends came to 7 bases. CDR3 size: 14 residues. Germline lookup yields CDR1 SGDLS and CDR2 YYNGEE. This chain's CDR3 is CASSVGGPSYEQYF. The DNA of the CDR3 is TGTGCCAGCAGCGTAGGCGGCCCCTCCTACGAGCAGTACTTC.

This clone occurred a few times. The chain has TRBV7-9 and TRBJ1-1; D gene uncertain. CDR1 and CDR2 from the germline V gene are SEHNR and FQNEAQ (reference sequence). Trimming removed 0 bases from V and 5 bases from J, with 16 bases in between. The CDR3 length is 16 residues. The CDR3 sequence is CASSLASGPAGTEAFF. CDR3 sequence (DNA): TGTGCCAGCAGCTTAGCTTCAGGCCCGGCGGGGACTGAAGCTTTCTTT.

For the CDR3, the DNA is TGTGCCTGGAGACGACTAGCGGGAGGGCCGGATGAGTACGAGCAGTACTTC. It codes for CAWRRLAGGPDEYEQYF. The genes are TRBV30 and TRBJ2-7; 14 nucleotides match TRBD2. The CDR3 sequence is 17 residues long. Germline V gene data show CDR1 as GTSNPN and CDR2 as SVGIG (reference sequence). The junction had 11 bases not matched to a gene; V was cut back by 3 bases and J by 4 bases.